The T cell receptor (beta chain) described here comes from a study of Graves' ophthalmopathy and Graves' hyperthyroidism. This clonotype was seen at least ten times. Transcripts of RNA were the source for amplifying TCR beta CDR3 regions. HTBI primers served in a first-round RT-PCR, which a second-round multiplex PCR followed. Using its own MiXCR run on the multiplex PCR reads, TCRdb lists one record per CDR3 protein. The sample gives approximately 41,000 distinct CDR3 sequences, 40% to 65% of which show up once; more than 15% is in the top ten. V shed 2 bases, J shed 5 bases, and the junction held 3 bases outside the gene matches. Germline-derived CDR1 and CDR2 are MNHEY and SVGAGI. The CDR3 is made up of 15 amino acids.

This TCR was recovered from an adult man with Graves' ophthalmopathy. This chain joins TRBV6-5 and TRBJ1-4; 9 bases agree with TRBD1. The sample taken for sequencing was peripheral blood. As DNA, the CDR3 is TGTGCCAGCAGTTACGGAGGGACAGGGAATGAAAAACTGTTTTTT. It yields the protein CASSYGGTGNEKLFF.